This TCR beta chain was obtained from a study of cytomegalovirus exposure and HLA in healthy donors. This CDR3 is built from 13 residues. The germline gives CDR1 MNHEY, CDR2 SVGAGI. Trimming took 6 bases from V and 7 from J, leaving 14 bases between them. Note on this clone: The antigen is unknown.

Regarding the study as a whole: Follow-up analysis later connected one missense variant in DCLRE1C with trimming of TCR beta V- and J-genes. In a later analysis, HLA-associated TCR beta chains were more clonally expanded than equally common others. In a later analysis, most CMV-associated TCR beta chains appeared HLA-restricted.

The PCR contained 60 Vbeta and 13 Jbeta primers. Profiled with immunoSEQ multiplex PCR; TCRdb holds only in-frame clones, not every one. This table has about 180,000 clones, around 78% appearing once. Sample: PBMCs. This chain uses TRBV6-5 with TRBJ2-3, with no clear D. The sequence was obtained from a woman between 45 and 65 years old in good health and CMV-seropositive. The chain's CDR3 is CASRRGRDHTQYF. The CDR3 nucleotides are TGTGCCAGCAGGCGAGGCCGTGATCATACGCAGTATTTT.